A selection of T cell receptor beta chains follows, all from one sample in a study of blood T cell repertoires in COVID-19. Using immunoSEQ multiplex PCR, the repertoire was profiled, and TCRdb retains in-frame clones only, with some absent. The repertoire has approximately 170,000 clones, approximately 80% of them found once; the top ten carry roughly a tenth. Sequencing was carried out using peripheral blood. All receptors come from a human donor in a cohort sampled during active COVID-19. Each CDR3 is given with its conserved first and last residue. A D gene is named only where the DNA matches it firmly. Some rows mark clone size as missing; the rest say once, few, many or name a class of expanded clone.

D	V	J	size	DNA	CDR3
TRBD1	TRBV6-2/TRBV6-3	TRBJ1-1	NA	TGTGCCAGCAGTTACGGTGGAGGGGGCATCACTGAAGCTTTCTTT	CASSYGGGGITEAFF
NA	TRBV2	TRBJ1-1	few	TGTGCCAGCAACCCTCTGAGTCACACTGAAGCTTTCTTT	CASNPLSHTEAFF
TRBD1	TRBV7-6	TRBJ2-1	NA	TGTGCCAGCAGCAGGGGGACAGGAGGCCACAATGAGCAGTTCTTC	CASSRGTGGHNEQFF
NA	TRBV3-1/TRBV3-2	TRBJ2-6	NA	TGTGCCAGCAGCCAAGACATCCGGTCCTCTGGGGCCAACGTCCTGACTTTC	CASSQDIRSSGANVLTF
TRBD2	TRBV27	TRBJ2-3	NA	TGTGCCAGCAGTTTCAGCGGGGGATATACGCAGTATTTT	CASSFSGGYTQYF
NA	TRBV3-1/TRBV3-2	TRBJ1-2	once	TGTGCCAGCAGACCAAGCGGACAGCCCTCAAGTGGCTACACCTTC	CASRPSGQPSSGYTF
NA	TRBV7-2	TRBJ1-5	NA	TGTGCCAGCAGCGCAGTGGCGGGGGGCAATCAGCCCCAGCATTTT	CASSAVAGGNQPQHF
TRBD1	TRBV4-3	TRBJ2-7	NA	TGCGCCAGCAGCCAAGAATCACCGGGACAGGGCTACGAGCAGTACTTC	CASSQESPGQGYEQYF
NA	TRBV14	TRBJ1-6	NA	TGTGCCAGCAGCCAAGTCAGGGGAAATTCACCCCTCCACTTT	CASSQVRGNSPLHF
TRBD2	TRBV2	TRBJ2-7	NA	TGTGCCAGCAGTGAGTCTAGCGGGCCCTACGAGCAGTACTTC	CASSESSGPYEQYF
TRBD2	TRBV29-1	TRBJ2-1	NA	TGCAGCGTTGTGGGTAGCGGGGGGGCGAATGAGCAGTTCTTC	CSVVGSGGANEQFF
TRBD2	TRBV4-3	TRBJ2-2	NA	TGCGCCAGCAGCCAAGAACATCGGGGGGCCGGGGAGCTGTTTTTT	CASSQEHRGAGELFF
TRBD2	TRBV20-1	TRBJ2-4	NA	TGCAGTGCTAGCCGGGGGGTTCAGTACTTC	CSASRGVQYF
TRBD1	TRBV28	TRBJ1-2	NA	TGTGCCAGCAGTCAGACAGGGGGCTTCGGCTATGGCTACACCTTC	CASSQTGGFGYGYTF
TRBD2	TRBV27	TRBJ2-5	NA	TGTGCCAGCAATATCACGCTAGCGGGAGGGCCAAAGGAGACCCAGTACTTC	CASNITLAGGPKETQYF
NA	TRBV11-3	TRBJ2-1	NA	TGTGCCAGCAGCTTATCGGGGTACGGTAGCGATGAGCAGTTCTTC	CASSLSGYGSDEQFF
TRBD1	TRBV19	TRBJ1-2	NA	TGTGCCAGTACCGGGGCTAAGACCGGGACAGACCTTTATGGCTACACCTTC	CASTGAKTGTDLYGYTF
TRBD1	TRBV30	TRBJ1-6	NA	TGTGCCTGGAGTTTCGACTCGACAGGGCGTTCACCCCTCCACTTT	CAWSFDSTGRSPLHF
TRBD2	TRBV10-1	TRBJ2-1	few	TGCGCCAGCAGTGACCCCCGGAGCGGGAGAGGTGAGCAGTTCTTC	CASSDPRSGRGEQFF
TRBD1	TRBV19	TRBJ2-7	NA	TGTGCCAGTAGTACAACAGGGGTTCCTGACGAGCAGTACTTC	CASSTTGVPDEQYF
TRBD2	TRBV27	TRBJ2-7	NA	TGTGCCAGCAGCCCAACGGTCCCGGGACTAGCGGATTACGCGCAGTACTTC	CASSPTVPGLADYAQYF
TRBD1	TRBV5-4	TRBJ1-2	NA	TGTGCCAGCAGCCGTCGACGGGCAGGGGGTGACTATGGCTACACCTTC	CASSRRRAGGDYGYTF
TRBD2	TRBV11-3	TRBJ2-7	NA	TGTGCCAGCAGCACAACTAGCGGGGGCACCTACGAGCAGTACTTC	CASSTTSGGTYEQYF
TRBD2	TRBV28	TRBJ2-1	NA	TGTGCCAGCAGCCCAACCGGGACTAGCGGACTCAATGAGCAGTTCTTC	CASSPTGTSGLNEQFF
TRBD1	TRBV7-8	TRBJ2-7	NA	TGTGCCAGCAGCCGGAGGGGCGGGACAGGGGTATACGAGCAGTACTTC	CASSRRGGTGVYEQYF
NA	TRBV30	TRBJ2-5	few	TGTGCCTGGAATTTAGGGGGCCGGGGGGAGACCCAGTACTTC	CAWNLGGRGETQYF
NA	TRBV2	TRBJ1-4	NA	TGTGCCAGCAGTGAGAGGGATAATGAAAAACTGTTTTTT	CASSERDNEKLFF
TRBD2	TRBV30	TRBJ2-7	NA	TGTGCCTGGAGAATAACTAGCGGGGGACGCTACGAGCAGTACTTC	CAWRITSGGRYEQYF
NA	TRBV19	TRBJ1-2	NA	TGTGCCAGCACCACCCCCGGGGGAGAGGGCTATGGCTACACCTTC	CASTTPGGEGYGYTF
NA	TRBV29-1	TRBJ2-1	NA	TGCAGCGTTGATCGGCCCCGCGGGTCCGATGAGCAGTTCTTC	CSVDRPRGSDEQFF